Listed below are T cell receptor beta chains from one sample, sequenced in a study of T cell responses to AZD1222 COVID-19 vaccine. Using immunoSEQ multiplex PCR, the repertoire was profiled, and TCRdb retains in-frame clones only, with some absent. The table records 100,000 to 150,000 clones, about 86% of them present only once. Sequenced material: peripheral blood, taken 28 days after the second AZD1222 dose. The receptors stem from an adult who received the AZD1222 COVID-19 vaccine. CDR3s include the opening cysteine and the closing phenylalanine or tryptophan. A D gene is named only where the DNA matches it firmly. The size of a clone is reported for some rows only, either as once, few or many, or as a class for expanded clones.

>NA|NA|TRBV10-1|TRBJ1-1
CASSEAPGTRAFF
TGCGCCAGCAGTGAGGCTCCCGGGACACGGGCTTTCTTT
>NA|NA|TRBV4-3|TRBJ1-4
CASRGLGEKLFF
TGCGCCAGCAGGGGGCTAGGGGAAAAACTGTTTTTT
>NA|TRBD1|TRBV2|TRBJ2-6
CASHLGQGKFGANVLTF
TGTGCCAGCCACTTAGGACAGGGTAAATTTGGGGCCAACGTCCTGACTTTC
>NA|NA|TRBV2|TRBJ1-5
CASRKELYSNQPQHF
TGTGCCAGCCGCAAAGAGCTTTATAGCAATCAGCCCCAGCATTTT
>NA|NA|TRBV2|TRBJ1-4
CASSEGGLSNEKLFF
TGTGCCAGCAGTGAAGGCGGGTTGTCGAATGAAAAACTGTTTTTT
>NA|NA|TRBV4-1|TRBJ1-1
CASSLWGRNTEAFF
TGCGCCAGCAGCCTGTGGGGAAGGAACACTGAAGCTTTCTTT
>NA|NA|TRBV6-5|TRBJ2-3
CASSPGTASTDTQYF
TGTGCCAGCAGCCCCGGGACCGCAAGCACAGATACGCAGTATTTT
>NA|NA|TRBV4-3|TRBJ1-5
CASSQLMGLNQPQHF
TGCGCCAGCAGCCAGTTGATGGGCCTCAATCAGCCCCAGCATTTT
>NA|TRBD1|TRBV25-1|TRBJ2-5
CASRDRGHVYQETQYF
TGTGCCAGCCGGGACAGGGGGCACGTTTACCAAGAGACCCAGTACTTC
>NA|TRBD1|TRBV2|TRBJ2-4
CASSVRGPQYF
TGTGCCAGCAGTGTAAGGGGGCCTCAGTACTTC
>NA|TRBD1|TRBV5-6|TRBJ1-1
CASSWGQGVTEAFF
TGTGCCAGCAGCTGGGGCCAGGGGGTGACTGAAGCTTTCTTT
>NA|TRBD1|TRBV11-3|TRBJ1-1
CASSESTGAGLAFF
TGTGCCAGCAGCGAATCTACAGGGGCGGGCTTGGCTTTCTTT
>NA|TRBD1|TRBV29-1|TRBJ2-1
CSVERDRGPNEQFF
TGCAGCGTTGAAAGGGACAGGGGGCCCAATGAGCAGTTCTTC
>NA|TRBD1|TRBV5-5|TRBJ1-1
CASSSGTGADGTEAFF
TGTGCCAGCAGCTCCGGGACAGGGGCCGATGGAACTGAAGCTTTCTTT
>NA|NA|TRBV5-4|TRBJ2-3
CASSLVTGLSTDTQYF
TGTGCCAGCAGCTTGGTCACAGGGTTGAGCACAGATACGCAGTATTTT
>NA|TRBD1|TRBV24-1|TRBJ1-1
CATRGQGSTEAFF
TGTGCCACCAGGGGACAGGGCAGCACTGAAGCTTTCTTT
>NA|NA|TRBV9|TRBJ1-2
CASSVGGNYGYTF
TGTGCCAGCAGCGTAGGGGGCAACTATGGCTACACCTTC
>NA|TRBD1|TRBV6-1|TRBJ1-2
CASSEGTGTVYGYTF
TGTGCCAGCAGTGAAGGGACAGGGACAGTTTATGGCTACACCTTC
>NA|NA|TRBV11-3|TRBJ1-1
CASSSWTRRNTEAFF
TGTGCCAGCAGCTCTTGGACACGCCGAAACACTGAAGCTTTCTTT
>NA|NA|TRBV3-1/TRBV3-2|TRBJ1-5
CASSQDHRSNQPQHF
TGTGCCAGCAGCCAAGATCACAGAAGCAATCAGCCCCAGCATTTT
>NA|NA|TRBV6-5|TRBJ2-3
CASRPLLGGDTQYF
TGTGCCAGCAGACCCCTCCTCGGGGGAGATACGCAGTATTTT
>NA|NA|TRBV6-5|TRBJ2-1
CASSYSSTNEQFF
TGTGCCAGCAGTTACTCATCGACCAATGAGCAGTTCTTC
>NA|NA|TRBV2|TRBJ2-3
CASSRPDWQYF
TGTGCCAGCTCCCGACCCGATTGGCAGTATTTT
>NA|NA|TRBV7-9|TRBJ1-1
CASSLVSGFAEAFF
TGTGCCAGCAGCTTAGTTTCAGGTTTCGCTGAAGCTTTCTTT
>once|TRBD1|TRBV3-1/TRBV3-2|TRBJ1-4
CASSRTGTGVEGLFF
TGTGCCAGCAGCCGGACCGGGACAGGGGTCGAGGGACTGTTTTTT
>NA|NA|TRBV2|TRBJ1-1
CASSDAGNTEAFF
TGTGCCAGCAGTGATGCGGGGAACACTGAAGCTTTCTTT
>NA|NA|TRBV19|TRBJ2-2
CASSISGQNTGELFF
TGTGCCAGTAGTATCTCGGGGCAGAACACCGGGGAGCTGTTTTTT
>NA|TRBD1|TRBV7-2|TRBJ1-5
CASSLDRGRNQPQHF
TGTGCCAGCAGCCTAGACAGGGGCCGCAATCAGCCCCAGCATTTT
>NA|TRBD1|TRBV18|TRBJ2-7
CASSPWDRPYEQYF
TGTGCCAGCTCACCCTGGGACAGGCCCTACGAGCAGTACTTC
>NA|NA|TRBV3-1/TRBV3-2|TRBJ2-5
CASSQVQETQYF
TGTGCCAGCAGCCAAGTCCAAGAGACCCAGTACTTC
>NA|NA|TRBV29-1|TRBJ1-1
CSVEERAEAFF
TGCAGCGTTGAAGAAAGAGCTGAAGCTTTCTTT
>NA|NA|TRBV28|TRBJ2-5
CASSIPGQETQYF
TGTGCCAGCAGTATCCCAGGTCAAGAGACCCAGTACTTC
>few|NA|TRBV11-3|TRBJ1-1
CASSRFGANTEAFF
TGTGCCAGCTCGCGCTTTGGGGCGAACACTGAAGCTTTCTTT
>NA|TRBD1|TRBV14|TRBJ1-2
CASSPRAGGFGYTF
TGTGCCAGCAGCCCAAGAGCAGGGGGATTTGGCTACACCTTC
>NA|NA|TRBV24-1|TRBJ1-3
CATVLFHSGNTIYF
TGTGCCACGGTACTTTTCCACTCTGGAAACACCATATATTTT
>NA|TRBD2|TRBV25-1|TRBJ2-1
CASSDPSGGYNEQFF
TGTGCCAGCAGTGACCCGAGCGGGGGCTACAATGAGCAGTTCTTC
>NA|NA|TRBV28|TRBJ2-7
CASSLTSGGTSGGEQYF
TGTGCCAGCAGTTTAACGAGTGGAGGGACATCAGGGGGCGAGCAGTACTTC
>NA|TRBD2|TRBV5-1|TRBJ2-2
CASSLGGSTGELFF
TGCGCCAGCAGCCTGGGAGGGAGCACCGGGGAGCTGTTTTTT
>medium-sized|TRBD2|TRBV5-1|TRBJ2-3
CASSLEPGGIRYF
TGCGCCAGCAGCTTGGAACCGGGGGGGATAAGGTATTTT
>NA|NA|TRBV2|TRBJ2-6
CASRLLFLSGANVLTF
TGTGCCAGCAGACTACTCTTTCTCTCTGGGGCCAACGTCCTGACTTTC